The T cell receptor beta chain described here comes from a study of blood T cells in healthy people across ages. This clonotype was observed at least ten times. Antigen unknown. CDR3 length equals 13 residues. Germline V gives CDR1 SQVTM, CDR2 ANQGSEA. Between the trimmed V and J ends, which lost 4 bases and 5 bases, there was a span of 14 bases. Study findings and constraints: Calculation of diversity from one million T cells yielded estimates considered to be underestimates. Unsorted PBMC material precluded a definitive naive versus antigen-experienced comparison.

The use of a sample-barcoded 5' primer and a J-beta primer mix characterized a second PCR of roughly 6 to 11 cycles. Tagging of each cDNA molecule was performed by a template-switch adaptor with 12 random nucleotides. TCRdb re-called the 5' RACE reads with MiXCR, one entry per CDR3 protein. The table has over 550,000 distinct CDR3 sequences, 25% to 35% seen once. Staff drew around 10 milliliters of peripheral blood from each donor. The source is a woman of 80 years or more in good health. The chain recombines TRBV29-1 with TRBJ2-5; D unresolved. Material: blood. The CDR3 sequence: CSVGLVVSETQYF. The CDR3 DNA follows: TGCAGCGTTGGATTAGTCGTTTCGGAGACCCAGTACTTC.